This T cell receptor (beta chain) was captured by sequencing in a study of blood T cell repertoires in COVID-19. There are 16 residues in the CDR3. Germline V gene data show CDR1 as SGDLS and CDR2 as YYNGEE. V shed 7 bases and J 2 bases; nucleotides not matched to a gene: 9. The table came from immunoSEQ multiplex PCR; TCRdb's copy has only in-frame clones and leaves some out. The profile shows roughly 250,000 clones, roughly 88% of them singletons. This sequence originates from a woman in her thirties or forties with acute COVID-19. J is TRBJ2-2 and V is TRBV9; 9 bases are shared with TRBD2. Sequenced input: PBMCs or T cells enriched from blood (not recorded which). CDR3 amino acids: CASGGAGGTNTGELFF. In nucleotides, the CDR3 is TGTGCCAGCGGTGGAGCGGGGGGTACCAACACCGGGGAGCTGTTTTTT.